Listed here are 24 T cell receptor beta chains from one sample, sequenced in a study of response to subunit inactivated influenza vaccine (dated by TCRdb to the late 2010s). Libraries came from RT-PCR. Sequencing was performed on an Illumina HiSeq 2500. Using fastp trimming at Q25 and MiXCR clonotype assembly, TCRdb reanalyzed the public sequencing data and kept in-frame beta chains. Rows merge per CDR3 protein into single entries with the most common DNA and genes. The sample table shows 530,000 or so distinct CDR3 sequences, and 25% are seen once. About 1.9% of the sample belongs to the ten largest clones. Sequenced here: CD4+ T cells sorted from PBMCs, sampled roughly 5 days after vaccination. The origin of the receptors is a man aged 45-60 years who received an inactivated influenza vaccine. Donor details come from another sample of the same person, matched by shared clones.

V usage is TRBV7-3 and J usage is TRBJ2-3; 10 nucleotides agree with TRBD2. Looked up from germline, CDR1 is SGHTA and CDR2 is FQGTGA. With V trimmed by 2 bases and J by 5 bases, 19 bases remained unmatched. The CDR3 has 20 amino acids. CDR3 sequence (DNA): TGTGCCAGCAGCTTACGTCTAGCGGGAGACCTGGCGAGGGGTGTAGATACGCAGTATTTT. Its protein is CASSLRLAGDLARGVDTQYF.

This clonotype was counted ten times or more. The chain joins TRBV5-5 to TRBJ2-3, with D possibly TRBD1 on 6 matching bases. V dropped 4 bases and J dropped 1 base, with 10 bases sitting between them. CDR1 is SGHKS, CDR2 YYEKEE, per germline (reference sequence). This CDR3 region has 14 residues. CDR3 residues: CASSRAGGTDTQYF. CDR3 nucleotide sequence: TGTGCCAGCAGCCGGGCAGGGGGCACAGATACGCAGTATTTT.

A few counts support this clonotype. The chain uses TRBV20-1 and TRBJ2-3; D unclear. This CDR3 is 17 amino acids long. Germline V gene sequence: CDR1 DFQATT, CDR2 SNEGSKA (reference sequence). V lost 3 bases and J 0 bases, leaving 19 bases between the germline ends. The CDR3 reads CSASAGGPTSSTDTQYF. CDR3 nucleotide sequence: TGCAGTGCTAGCGCTGGCGGCCCCACCTCTAGCACAGATACGCAGTATTTT.

V is TRBV20-1 and J is TRBJ2-3, with 13 bases lining up with TRBD2. CDR1 DFQATT and CDR2 SNEGSKA come from the germline V gene (reference sequence). The trim removed 4 bases at V and 4 bases at J, leaving 8 bases unmatched. The CDR3 runs to 16 residues. The CDR3 region has the DNA TGCAGTGCTATTATGGCCACTAGCGGGAGGGCAGATACGCAGTATTTT. The encoded protein is CSAIMATSGRADTQYF.

V gene TRBV20-1 combines with J gene TRBJ2-5, with D perhaps TRBD1 or TRBD2 (5 bases each). V shed 3 bases and J shed 1 base, with 12 bases lying between them. This CDR3 has 14 amino acids. Germline V lookup: CDR1 DFQATT, CDR2 SNEGSKA (reference sequence). The CDR3 loop is CSASGTNLQETQYF. The CDR3 region has the DNA TGCAGTGCTAGCGGGACGAACCTCCAAGAGACCCAGTACTTC.

This clonotype was recorded a few times. The chain uses TRBV11-2 and TRBJ2-1; D remains ambiguous. The germline V and J ends were trimmed by 0 bases and 2 bases, with 11 bases remaining between them. The CDR3 contains 16 residues. In germline, CDR1 is SGHAT, CDR2 FQNNGV. The DNA of the CDR3 is TGTGCCAGCAGCTTAGATCGCGACCGGCCCTACAATGAGCAGTTCTTC. Its protein product is CASSLDRDRPYNEQFF. The complete variable domain, with remaining parts taken from reference TRBV11-2 and TRBJ2-1, reads EAGVAQSPRYKIIEKRQSVAFWCNPISGHATLYWYQQILGQGPKLLIQFQNNGVVDDSQLPKDRFSAERLKGVDSTLKIQPAKLEDSAVYLCASSLDRDRPYNEQFFGPGTRLTVL.

This clonotype has a handful of counts. V usage is TRBV12-3 or TRBV12-4 and J usage is TRBJ2-2; D is perhaps TRBD1 (6 bases). This CDR3 has 14 amino acids. The germline V and J ends were trimmed by 6 bases and 2 bases, with 10 bases remaining between them. CDR3 sequence reads: CASSQQGNTGELFF. Written as DNA, the CDR3 is TGTGCCAGCAGCCAACAGGGAAACACCGGGGAGCTGTTTTTT.

The chain combines TRBV4-3 with TRBJ2-6; weak D call: TRBD2 (6 bases). The CDR3 length is 18 residues. Germline V CDR1 and CDR2: LGHNA, YSLEER. V was trimmed by 1 base and J by 0 bases, leaving 13 bases between them. CDR3 bases: TGCGCCAGCAGCCAAGGAGGGACTGTTAGCTCTGGGGCCAACGTCCTGACTTTC. Its translation: CASSQGGTVSSGANVLTF.

V usage is TRBV10-3 and J usage is TRBJ1-6; no firm D call. This CDR3 is built from 15 residues. Trimming removed 0 bases from V and 7 bases from J, with 10 bases in between. From germline, CDR1 is ENHRY and CDR2 SYGVKD. The CDR3 sequence: CAISESKQPNSPLHF. The CDR3 region has the DNA TGTGCCATCAGTGAGTCGAAACAGCCAAATTCACCCCTCCACTTT.

This clonotype was counted between two and nine times. The chain carries TRBV7-2 and TRBJ2-5; D unclear. Germline loops: CDR1 SGHTA, CDR2 FQGNSA. The V and J ends lost 5 bases and 4 bases respectively, with 17 bases between them. The CDR3 extends over 15 amino acids. The CDR3: CASSPEGRPGETQYF. The CDR3 DNA sequence: TGTGCCAGCAGCCCCGAAGGCCGGCCGGGAGAGACCCAGTACTTC.

This clonotype was observed a handful of times. This sequence joins TRBV6-1 and TRBJ2-2; weak D call: TRBD1 (6 bases). Germline assignment: CDR1 MNHNS and CDR2 SASEGT. This CDR3 contains 16 residues. Trimming left V 6 bases short and J 6 bases short, with 20 bases between. CDR3 DNA: TGTGCCAGCAGACAGGGATTTGGGGCGATGGCCGGGGAGCTGTTTTTT. Translated, it gives CASRQGFGAMAGELFF.

The rearrangement links TRBV12-3 or TRBV12-4 to TRBJ2-7; D is tentatively TRBD1 or TRBD2 (6 bases each). The CDR3 has 13 amino acids. V lost 6 bases to trimming and J lost 12 bases, with 21 bases between them. DNA of the CDR3: TGTGCCAGCAGCTTGGGGGGCAGGGAGGTTTTGTACTTC. Residues: CASSLGGREVLYF.

The chain employs TRBV11-2 and TRBJ2-2, with D uncertain. The length of the CDR3 is 17 residues. Germline CDR1 SGHAT, CDR2 FQNNGV. Trimming left V 2 bases short and J 1 base short, with 14 bases between. CDR3 sequence (DNA): TGTGCCAGCAGCTTACCCGATAGGGAAAGGAACACCGGGGAGCTGTTTTTT. Translation: CASSLPDRERNTGELFF. Complete variable domain (other parts from reference TRBV11-2 and TRBJ2-2): EAGVAQSPRYKIIEKRQSVAFWCNPISGHATLYWYQQILGQGPKLLIQFQNNGVVDDSQLPKDRFSAERLKGVDSTLKIQPAKLEDSAVYLCASSLPDRERNTGELFFGEGSRLTVL.

This clonotype turned up a few times. The V and J genes are TRBV12-3 or TRBV12-4 and TRBJ1-6; 10 positions match TRBD1. V gave up 5 bases and J gave up 8 bases; unmatched junction bases: 6. There are 15 residues in the CDR3. CDR3 DNA: TGTGCCAGCAGTCCGACCGGGACAGGGGATTCACCCCTCCACTTT. This translates into CASSPTGTGDSPLHF.

The gene calls are TRBV30 and TRBJ2-1, with 13 bases identical to TRBD2. CDR1 GTSNPN and CDR2 SVGIG come from the germline V gene (reference sequence). The CDR3 is 15 amino acids. V lost 8 bases, J lost 9 bases, and 13 bases stayed unmatched. The CDR3 sequence is CAGRLAGGTLGEQFF. The CDR3 DNA reads as TGTGCCGGGCGACTAGCGGGAGGCACTTTGGGTGAGCAGTTCTTC.

This clonotype came up a few times. This chain links TRBV27 with TRBJ2-1; 14 bases fit TRBD2. This CDR3 has 18 residues. Trimming at V came to 4 bases and at J to 1 base, leaving 6 bases not matched to a gene. Germline CDR1 is MNHEY and CDR2 is SMNVEV (reference sequence). CDR3 nucleotides: TGTGCCAGCAGTTCTTCCGGGACTAGCGGGAGATCCTACAATGAGCAGTTCTTC. Translating gives CASSSSGTSGRSYNEQFF.

This chain joins TRBV5-1 and TRBJ2-3; 8 nucleotides match TRBD1. Germline CDR1 SGHRS, CDR2 YFSETQ. The CDR3 sequence is 15 residues long. The junction had 8 bases not matched to a gene; V was cut back by 4 bases and J by 4 bases. This CDR3 reads CASSPRTGPSDTQYF. CDR3 nucleotides: TGCGCCAGCAGCCCAAGGACAGGGCCTTCAGATACGCAGTATTTT.

This clonotype was seen a few times. The chain joins TRBV5-1 to TRBJ2-2; 7 bases are shared with TRBD1. From germline, CDR1 is SGHRS and CDR2 YFSETQ. The V gene end was trimmed by 4 bases and the J gene end by 3 bases; junction bases not matched to a gene: 3. The CDR3 has 14 residues. The CDR3, as DNA: TGCGCCAGCAGCCTGGGACAGCACACCGGGGAGCTGTTTTTT. Its translation is CASSLGQHTGELFF.

This clonotype was recorded a few times. The J gene is TRBJ1-2, the V gene TRBV7-8, with D possibly TRBD1 on 5 matching bases. The CDR3 totals 12 residues. Germline CDR1 is SGHVS and CDR2 is FQNEAQ. V was trimmed by 5 bases and J by 5 bases, leaving 9 bases between them. The CDR3: CASSIQGYGYTF. CDR3 nucleotide sequence: TGTGCCAGCAGCATTCAGGGATATGGCTACACCTTC. The whole variable domain, filled in from reference TRBV7-8 and TRBJ1-2, reads GAGVSQSPRYKVAKRGQDVALRCDPISGHVSLFWYQQALGQGPEFLTYFQNEAQLDKSGLPSDRFFAERPEGSVSTLKIQRTQQEDSAVYLCASSIQGYGYTFGSGTRLTVV.

The chain combines TRBV28 with TRBJ2-1; weak D call: TRBD2 (5 bases). V was trimmed by 6 bases and J by 2 bases, leaving 17 bases between them. CDR1 MDHEN and CDR2 SYDVKM come from the germline V gene. CDR3 length equals 16 residues. The DNA for the CDR3 is TGTGCCAGCAGCCCTCTGCGGGCAGAAGCCTACAATGAGCAGTTCTTC. The encoded protein is CASSPLRAEAYNEQFF.

The V gene is TRBV10-2, the J gene TRBJ2-3; TRBD2 matches 8 bases. The V gene end was trimmed by 0 bases and the J gene end by 4 bases; junction bases not matched to a gene: 3. Germline V gene lookup returns CDR1 WSHSY and CDR2 SAAADI. The CDR3 is 15 amino acids. The CDR3 sequence: CASSESAGGADTQYF. The CDR3 DNA sequence: TGCGCCAGCAGTGAGTCGGCGGGGGGCGCAGATACGCAGTATTTT.

This sequence joins TRBV7-2 and TRBJ2-5; 7 bases align to TRBD1. Germline V gives CDR1 SGHTA, CDR2 FQGNSA. V lost 5 bases and J lost 5; bases outside the gene matches: 11. The CDR3 has 15 residues. CDR3 nucleotides: TGTGCCAGCAGCCCGGGACAGACGATCAATGAGACCCAGTACTTC. Its protein product is CASSPGQTINETQYF.

The chain couples TRBV2 to TRBJ2-3; 10 bases line up with TRBD2. This CDR3 spans 15 amino acids. Trimming removed 4 bases from V and 4 bases from J; junction bases left unmatched: 5. Germline V gene data show CDR1 as SNHLY and CDR2 as FYNNEI. The CDR3 here is CASSVASGGADTQYF. The CDR3 DNA reads as TGTGCCAGCAGTGTCGCTAGCGGGGGAGCAGATACGCAGTATTTT.

This clonotype turned up a few times. V gene TRBV10-3 combines with J gene TRBJ2-1; the match to TRBD2 covers 14 bases. Germline V gives CDR1 ENHRY, CDR2 SYGVKD. With 6 bases clipped from V and 0 bases from J, the junction kept 10 bases outside the gene matches. This CDR3 spans 19 amino acids. The CDR3 is CAISTTGTSGGSSYNEQFF. The CDR3 coding sequence is TGTGCCATCAGCACCACCGGGACTAGCGGGGGTAGCTCCTACAATGAGCAGTTCTTC.